The present entry profiles one T cell receptor beta chain with its context. This entry belongs to a study of T-cell memory formation after mild COVID-19. The CDR3 extends over 14 amino acids. V dropped 5 bases and J dropped 6 bases, with 14 bases sitting between them. Using its own MiXCR run on the 5' RACE reads, TCRdb lists one record per CDR3 protein. The sample has 250,000 to 350,000 distinct CDR3 sequences; roughly 17% are singletons. The rearrangement joins TRBV12-3 or TRBV12-4 to TRBJ1-5, with D perhaps matching TRBD1 (5 bases). The sequence derives from a man between 18 and 35 years old who had mild COVID-19 (a few samples of this study predate the infection). Cell type and time point are not known. The specimen sequenced was PBMCs or a T cell subset sorted from them (not recorded which). The CDR3 DNA reads as TGTGCCAGCAGTCCGGGGGGTGAGGGTCAGCCCCAGCATTTT. Translating gives CASSPGGEGQPQHF.